This T cell receptor beta chain was observed in a study of OX40 agonist ivuxolimab in advanced cancers. Study overall: Each patient was given ivuxolimab into a vein every 2 weeks, at 0.01 to 10 mg/kg. Cancers in dose escalation were hepatocellular, melanoma, renal cell and head and neck.

Germline loops: CDR1 MNHEY, CDR2 SMNVEV (reference sequence). Deletions cut 3 bases from V and 3 bases from J, with 10 bases between. This CDR3 comprises 14 residues. Sequenced by immunoSEQ multiplex PCR; TCRdb stores in-frame clones only, minus some. The sample consists of tens of thousands of clones, around nine tenths of them appearing once. The chain employs TRBV27 and TRBJ2-3, with D maybe TRBD2 (6 bases). The TCR comes from an adult with an advanced solid tumor such as melanoma, head and neck, liver or kidney cancer. The sequencing used CD4+ or CD8+ T cells sorted from blood, collected in a trial of the OX40 agonist ivuxolimab. In nucleotides, the CDR3 is TGTGCCAGCAGTTTGAGTCTAGCGACAGATACGCAGTATTTT. This sequence encodes CASSLSLATDTQYF.